The 32 T cell receptor beta chains given below trace back to one sample, sequenced in a study of response to subunit inactivated influenza vaccine. Using its own MiXCR run on the RT-PCR reads, TCRdb lists one record per CDR3 protein. This sample has 300,000 to 350,000 distinct CDR3 sequences, with 21% found just once. The input for sequencing was PBMCs from blood, taken less than 22 months after vaccination. The receptor set was obtained from a man between 50 and 75 years old who received an inactivated influenza vaccine.

In the case of this clonotype: An end of the junction differs from the germline gene, which may be a read error. J is TRBJ1-1 and V is TRBV15; D ambiguous. Looked up from germline, CDR1 is LNHNV and CDR2 is YYDKDF (reference sequence). This CDR3 contains 15 residues. In DNA form, the CDR3 reads TGTGCCACCAGCACAGACCGAACATTCCCCGTAGAAGTTTTCTTT. Encoded protein: CATSTDRTFPVEVFF.

This clonotype was seen just once. This rearrangement joins TRBV29-1 to TRBJ1-1, with a tentative D call TRBD1 (5 bases). The germline V gene encodes CDR1 SQVTM and CDR2 ANQGSEA. V lost 0 bases to trimming and J lost 1 base, with 18 bases between them. The CDR3 totals 17 residues. The CDR3 DNA follows: TGCAGCGTTGAAGATATTTATCGCGGCGGACAGAACACTGAAGCTTTCTTT. The encoded protein is CSVEDIYRGGQNTEAFF.

This clonotype was detected only a few times. The gene calls are TRBV6-6 and TRBJ1-1, with TRBD1 matching over 7 bases. This CDR3 is 13 amino acids long. Germline CDR1 reads MNHNY; CDR2 reads SVGAGI (reference sequence). The trim removed 5 bases at V and 7 bases at J, leaving 7 bases unmatched. CDR3 DNA: TGTGCCAGCAGTAACCCCAGACAGGGTGAAGCTTTCTTT. Translating it yields CASSNPRQGEAFF.

The chain couples TRBV11-2 to TRBJ2-2, with D tentatively TRBD1 (6 bases). Germline CDR1 SGHAT, CDR2 FQNNGV. CDR3 size: 16 residues. Trimming left V 5 bases short and J 5 bases short, with 18 bases between. In DNA, the CDR3 is TGTGCCAGCAGCAAACGGACGGACAGAAGGACCGGGGAGCTGTTTTTT. The encoded protein is CASSKRTDRRTGELFF.

This clonotype was counted a few times. This rearrangement joins TRBV24-1 to TRBJ2-1, with 8 bases that match TRBD2. The CDR3 consists of 18 residues. The germline gives CDR1 KGHDR, CDR2 SFDVKD. J gave up 7 bases and V 3 bases, and 16 bases lay outside the gene matches. The CDR3 spells CATSDPGGAGEFRNEQFF. The CDR3 nucleotides read TGTGCCACCAGTGATCCTGGGGGAGCGGGAGAGTTTAGGAATGAGCAGTTCTTC.

This clonotype was seen more than once but under ten times. J is TRBJ2-1 and V is TRBV5-1; 9 nucleotides agree with TRBD2. CDR3 length: 14 residues. Germline V gives CDR1 SGHRS, CDR2 YFSETQ. V was clipped by 5 bases and J by 3 bases; unmatched bases: 3. The CDR3 DNA is TGCGCCAGCAGGGCTAGCGGGGACTACAATGAGCAGTTCTTC. Translation gives CASRASGDYNEQFF. The full variable domain, completed using reference TRBV5-1 and TRBJ2-1, is KAGVTQTPRYLIKTRGQQVTLSCSPISGHRSVSWYQQTPGQGLQFLFEYFSETQRNKGNFPGRFSGRQFSNSRSEMNVSTLELGDSALYLCASRASGDYNEQFFGPGTRLTVL.

This clonotype was observed at least ten times. The chain uses TRBV29-1 and TRBJ1-3, with 7 bases lining up with TRBD1. CDR1 SQVTM and CDR2 ANQGSEA come from the germline V gene. The V segment lost 6 bases and the J segment 1 base; nucleotides outside the gene matches: 6. The CDR3 is 14 amino acids. The CDR3 region is CSVTGAKSGNTIYF. In DNA form, the CDR3 reads TGCAGCGTAACAGGGGCGAAATCTGGAAACACCATATATTTT. The variable domain in full, with the rest retrieved from reference TRBV29-1 and TRBJ1-3, is SAVISQKPSRDICQRGTSLTIQCQVDSQVTMMFWYRQQPGQSLTLIATANQGSEATYESGFVIDKFPISRPNLTFSTLTVSNMSPEDSSIYLCSVTGAKSGNTIYFGEGSWLTVV.

This chain uses TRBV6-6 with TRBJ2-7; TRBD1 agrees at 7 bases. The trim removed 6 bases at V and 7 bases at J, leaving 9 bases unmatched. There are 13 residues in the CDR3. In germline, CDR1 is MNHNY, CDR2 SVGAGI (reference sequence). The CDR3 here is CASSLTGQGEQYF. The CDR3 DNA follows: TGTGCCAGCAGCTTGACAGGGCAGGGGGAGCAGTACTTC.

In its sample, this clonotype was seen a few times. The V and J genes are TRBV6-5 and TRBJ2-2, with 9 positions matching TRBD2. The V and J ends lost 2 bases and 6 bases, in that order; junction bases with no gene match: 4. Germline CDR1 and CDR2: MNHEY and SVGAGI. The CDR3 has 15 residues. Here the CDR3 DNA reads TGTGCCAGCAGTTACCTCGCGGGAGGGCCCGGGGAGCTGTTTTTT. Translating it yields CASSYLAGGPGELFF.

The gene calls are TRBV3-1 and TRBJ1-5; D unresolved. From germline, CDR1 is LGHDT and CDR2 YNNKEL (reference sequence). This CDR3 comprises 15 residues. V was cut by 0 bases and J by 2 bases, with 8 bases left in between. DNA of the CDR3: TGTGCCAGCAGCCAAGATTTTACGGGCAATCAGCCCCAGCATTTT. Amino acid sequence: CASSQDFTGNQPQHF.

This clonotype was observed many times. The gene calls are TRBV12-3 or TRBV12-4 and TRBJ2-5; 10 positions match TRBD2. Trimming cost V 6 bases and J 5 bases; bases outside gene matches: 6. The CDR3 is 14 amino acids. This CDR3 is CASRSAGGPETQYF. CDR3 sequence (DNA): TGTGCCAGCAGATCAGCGGGGGGGCCGGAGACCCAGTACTTC.

This clonotype was recorded a few times. The chain recombines TRBV5-6 with TRBJ2-5; 8 bases fit TRBD1. Trimming cost V 4 bases and J 5 bases; bases outside gene matches: 4. CDR1 is SGHDT and CDR2 is YYEEEE in the germline V gene. The CDR3 extends over 13 amino acids. The CDR3 is CASSNDRGETQYF. CDR3 nucleotide sequence: TGTGCCAGCAGCAACGACAGGGGCGAGACCCAGTACTTC.

This clonotype appeared once. The chain employs TRBV5-1 and TRBJ2-5; D is perhaps TRBD2 (5 bases). Germline CDR1 SGHRS, CDR2 YFSETQ. The CDR3 is 15 amino acids. V lost 0 bases and J 4 bases, leaving 13 bases between the germline ends. CDR3 sequence reads: CASSLVSGSRETQYF. CDR3 sequence (DNA): TGCGCCAGCAGCTTGGTTTCGGGATCTCGAGAGACCCAGTACTTC. Using reference TRBV5-1 and TRBJ2-5 for the parts outside the CDR3, the full variable domain is KAGVTQTPRYLIKTRGQQVTLSCSPISGHRSVSWYQQTPGQGLQFLFEYFSETQRNKGNFPGRFSGRQFSNSRSEMNVSTLELGDSALYLCASSLVSGSRETQYFGPGTRLLVL.

This chain uses TRBV20-1 with TRBJ2-1, with 14 positions matching TRBD2. Germline lookup yields CDR1 DFQATT and CDR2 SNEGSKA (reference sequence). J was trimmed by 5 bases and V by 3 bases; bases with no gene match: 3. The CDR3 is made up of 15 amino acids. The CDR3 DNA reads TGCAGTGCTAGCCTGACTAGCGGGAGGGACAATGAGCAGTTCTTC. Residues: CSASLTSGRDNEQFF.

For this clonotype: This is likely a read error, given that the CDR3 carries no conserved phenylalanine or tryptophan at its end. The V and J genes are TRBV12-3 or TRBV12-4 and TRBJ1-3; D remains unclear. This CDR3 has 11 residues. V lost 3 bases and J lost 9, with 6 bases in between. Written as DNA, the CDR3 is TGTGCCAGCAGTTTGGAATCCACCATATATCTT. Its protein product is CASSLESTIYL.

This clonotype appeared a few times. The V gene is TRBV7-6, the J gene TRBJ1-4; D perhaps matches TRBD1 (6 bases). The germline V gene encodes CDR1 SGHVS and CDR2 FNYEAQ. The CDR3 totals 15 residues. Trimming left V 5 bases short and J 5 bases short, with 15 bases between. The CDR3 here is CASSPGTRANEKLFF. CDR3 DNA sequence: TGTGCCAGCAGCCCAGGGACAAGAGCAAATGAAAAACTGTTTTTT.

V and J are TRBV12-3 or TRBV12-4 and TRBJ2-7; TRBD1 might be the D (5 bases). There are 13 residues in the CDR3. Trimming took off 5 bases at V and 2 bases at J, with 10 bases between the two ends. Here the CDR3 reads CASSTTEAYEQYF. The CDR3 region has the DNA TGTGCCAGCAGTACGACAGAAGCCTACGAGCAGTACTTC.

This chain joins TRBV5-1 and TRBJ2-7, with D perhaps TRBD2 (5 bases). V was cut by 0 bases and J by 3 bases, with 13 bases left in between. In germline, CDR1 is SGHRS, CDR2 YFSETQ. The CDR3 sequence is 15 residues long. The DNA for the CDR3 is TGCGCCAGCAGCTTGGAGGAGAAGGGAGTCTACGAGCAGTACTTC. It is translated as CASSLEEKGVYEQYF.

This clonotype was observed many times. The chain recombines TRBV11-1 with TRBJ2-4, with D tentatively TRBD1 (6 bases). The V end was cut by 5 bases, the J end by 1 base, with 24 bases between. The CDR3 runs 19 residues. Germline V gene data show CDR1 as SGHAT and CDR2 as FQDESV (reference sequence). The CDR3 spells CASSPAINSQGRAKNIQYF. In DNA, the CDR3 is TGTGCCAGCAGCCCAGCGATCAATTCACAGGGAAGGGCCAAAAACATTCAGTACTTC.

This chain connects TRBV7-2 to TRBJ2-1, with a possible D match to TRBD2 (6 bases). V gave up 5 bases and J gave up 0 bases, with 14 bases separating them. Germline CDR1 and CDR2: SGHTA and FQGNSA. The CDR3 is made up of 16 amino acids. The CDR3 DNA sequence: TGTGCCAGCAGCGCGGGGTGGGCCTACTCCTACAATGAGCAGTTCTTC. It codes for CASSAGWAYSYNEQFF.

Only a few counts were recorded for this clonotype. The V call is TRBV10-1, the J call TRBJ2-1, with TRBD1 matching 8 bases. Germline V CDR1 and CDR2: WNHNN, SYGVQD (reference sequence). V shed 7 bases, J shed 5 bases, and the junction held 13 bases outside the gene matches. The CDR3 length is 16 residues. CDR3 DNA sequence: TGCGCCAGCACTGACGGGACAGGAGAGGTAGACAATGAGCAGTTCTTC. This translates into CASTDGTGEVDNEQFF.

This clonotype turned up a few times. The gene calls are TRBV12-3 or TRBV12-4 and TRBJ1-1; D ambiguous. The CDR3 has 13 residues. Trimming left V 2 bases short and J 3 bases short, with 7 bases between. CDR3 bases: TGTGCCAGCAGTTTAAGAGGGTACACTGAAGCTTTCTTT. Protein product: CASSLRGYTEAFF.

At least ten counts were recorded for this clonotype. The chain uses TRBV4-1 and TRBJ1-2; D gene ambiguous. CDR1 and CDR2 from the germline V gene are MGHRA and YSYEKL. V dropped 0 bases and J dropped 5 bases, with 7 bases sitting between them. The CDR3 totals 13 residues. Here the CDR3 reads CASSQDRNYGYTF. The CDR3 DNA sequence: TGCGCCAGCAGCCAAGATCGGAATTATGGCTACACCTTC.

This clonotype came up a few times. The J gene is TRBJ2-2, the V gene TRBV6-2 or TRBV6-3; tentative D call: TRBD2 (6 bases). Trimming pared 5 bases from V and 2 bases from J, leaving 15 bases between. CDR3 length equals 16 residues. Germline values: CDR1 MNHEY, CDR2 SVGEGT. CDR3 region: CASSLTGLTNTGELFF. CDR3 DNA sequence: TGTGCCAGCAGTCTAACGGGACTGACAAACACCGGGGAGCTGTTTTTT.

This clonotype was counted a few times. The CDR3 sequence is CASSLMPGSADTQYF. Here the CDR3 DNA reads TGCGCCAGCAGCTTAATGCCAGGGAGTGCAGATACGCAGTATTTT. This chain joins TRBV5-1 and TRBJ2-3; D may match TRBD1 or TRBD2 (5 bases each). The germline V gene has CDR1 SGHRS and CDR2 YFSETQ. There are 15 residues in the CDR3. Trimming shortened V by 2 bases and J by 4 bases, and 14 bases separated the two germline ends.

The chain is built from TRBV20-1 and TRBJ2-5, with D possibly TRBD1 on 6 matching bases. CDR3 length: 14 amino acids. Germline-derived CDR1 and CDR2 are DFQATT and SNEGSKA (reference sequence). Trimming shortened V by 5 bases and J by 2 bases, and 15 bases separated the two germline ends. The CDR3 DNA reads as TGCAGTGCTTCCGGGACAAGAATACAAGAGACCCAGTACTTC. Translation: CSASGTRIQETQYF.

The table lists this clonotype with a few counts. The DNA for the CDR3 is TGCAGTGCTAGATGGCTAGCGGACCAAGAGACCCAGTACTTC. It is translated as CSARWLADQETQYF. The chain combines TRBV20-1 with TRBJ2-5; 7 bases are shared with TRBD2. This CDR3 has 14 residues. Per the germline V gene, CDR1 is DFQATT and CDR2 is SNEGSKA (reference sequence). J lost 0 bases, V lost 2 bases, and 3 bases had no gene match.

This clonotype was recorded a few times. The chain joins TRBV9 to TRBJ1-1, with D possibly being TRBD1 (6 bases). Germline V gene data show CDR1 as SGDLS and CDR2 as YYNGEE. V was cut by 3 bases and J by 4 bases, with 16 bases left in between. The CDR3 is 15 residues long. CDR3 region: CASSEGGGKLTEAFF. The CDR3 DNA follows: TGTGCCAGCAGCGAAGGGGGGGGCAAGCTCACTGAAGCTTTCTTT. Using reference TRBV9 and TRBJ1-1 for the parts outside the CDR3, the full variable domain is DSGVTQTPKHLITATGQRVTLRCSPRSGDLSVYWYQQSLDQGLQFLIQYYNGEERAKGNILERFSAQQFPDLHSELNLSSLELGDSALYFCASSEGGGKLTEAFFGQGTRLTVV.

This clonotype showed up just a few times. The chain uses TRBV7-9 and TRBJ1-2; 7 positions agree with TRBD1. The germline gives CDR1 SEHNR, CDR2 FQNEAQ (reference sequence). The V and J ends lost 1 base and 2 bases, in that order; junction bases with no gene match: 7. The CDR3 runs 16 residues. The CDR3 protein is CASSLESYRGNYGYTF. The CDR3 DNA sequence: TGTGCCAGCAGCTTAGAGAGTTACAGGGGAAACTATGGCTACACCTTC.

The V call is TRBV7-8, the J call TRBJ1-2; 7 positions match TRBD1. The CDR3 has 13 amino acids. The V gene end was trimmed by 5 bases and the J gene end by 4 bases; junction bases not matched to a gene: 4. The germline gives CDR1 SGHVS, CDR2 FQNEAQ. This CDR3 reads CASSGDSIYGYTF. Here the CDR3 DNA reads TGTGCCAGCAGCGGGGACAGTATCTATGGCTACACCTTC.

The V call is TRBV7-8, the J call TRBJ2-5; a weak D match, TRBD1 (6 bases). The ends were cut back, 5 bases at V and 2 bases at J, with 15 bases in the middle. There are 15 residues in the CDR3. Germline V gene sequence: CDR1 SGHVS, CDR2 FQNEAQ. The CDR3 sequence: CASSERRQVQETQYF. The CDR3 coding sequence is TGTGCCAGCAGCGAACGACGACAGGTTCAAGAGACCCAGTACTTC.

The chain employs TRBV5-1 and TRBJ2-1; 9 bases are shared with TRBD1. This CDR3 comprises 15 residues. Trimming at V came to 4 bases and at J to 3 bases, leaving 5 bases not matched to a gene. Germline values: CDR1 SGHRS, CDR2 YFSETQ. DNA for the CDR3: TGCGCCAGCAGCACCGGGACAGGGAACTACAATGAGCAGTTCTTC. Protein product: CASSTGTGNYNEQFF.